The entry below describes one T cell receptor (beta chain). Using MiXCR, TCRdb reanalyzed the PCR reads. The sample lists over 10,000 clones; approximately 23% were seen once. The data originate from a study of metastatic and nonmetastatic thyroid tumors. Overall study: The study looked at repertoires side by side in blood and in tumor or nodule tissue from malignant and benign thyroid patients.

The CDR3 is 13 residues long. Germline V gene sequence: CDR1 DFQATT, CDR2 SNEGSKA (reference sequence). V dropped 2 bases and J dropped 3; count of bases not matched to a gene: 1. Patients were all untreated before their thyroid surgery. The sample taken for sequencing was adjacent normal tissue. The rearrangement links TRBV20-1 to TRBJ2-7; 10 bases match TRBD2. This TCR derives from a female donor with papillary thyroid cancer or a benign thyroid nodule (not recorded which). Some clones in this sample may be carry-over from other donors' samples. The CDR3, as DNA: TGCAGTGCTAGATCTAGCGGGAGCTACGAGCAGTACTTC. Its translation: CSARSSGSYEQYF.